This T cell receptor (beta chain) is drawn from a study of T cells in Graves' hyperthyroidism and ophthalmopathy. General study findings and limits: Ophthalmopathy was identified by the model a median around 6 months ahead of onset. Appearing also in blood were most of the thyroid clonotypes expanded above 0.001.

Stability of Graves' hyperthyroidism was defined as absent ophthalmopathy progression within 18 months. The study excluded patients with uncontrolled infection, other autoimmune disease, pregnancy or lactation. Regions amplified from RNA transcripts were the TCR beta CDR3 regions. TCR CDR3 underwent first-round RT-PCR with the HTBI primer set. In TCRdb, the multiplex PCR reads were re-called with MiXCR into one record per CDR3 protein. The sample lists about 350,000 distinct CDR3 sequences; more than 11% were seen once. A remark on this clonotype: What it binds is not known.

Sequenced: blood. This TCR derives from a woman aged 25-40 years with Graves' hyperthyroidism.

CDR3 region: CASSYSWTSGRNEQYF. The CDR3 coding sequence is TGTGCCAGCAGTTACTCCTGGACTAGCGGGAGGAACGAGCAGTACTTC. This chain joins TRBV6-6 and TRBJ2-7, with 14 positions matching TRBD2. Germline V CDR1 and CDR2: MNHNY, SVGAGI (reference sequence). Losses at the gene ends were 0 bases for V and 5 bases for J; bases not matched to a gene: 3. This CDR3 is 16 amino acids long.